This T cell receptor beta chain was identified in a study of CD8 T cell repertoires and HIV-1 epitope variants (dated by TCRdb to 2019 to 2021). Describing the broader study: T cells were stimulated in separate culture wells with each of twenty-five peptides representing autologous and known Gag and Nef epitope variants. The control conditions were a CMV, EBV and flu peptide pool, the Ebola AY9 epitope as a negative control, and a well with no peptide. An aliquot of 1M T cells was saved as an uncultured baseline condition, separate from the approximately 87 T cell cultures. A total of around 84 T cell cultures were run, with each culture condition done in triplicate except for one peptide, which was done in duplicate. Using the EasySep Human T Cell Enrichment Kit, T cells were enriched and then co-cultured with an equal number of autologous T cell-negative cells acting as antigen-presenting cells. For 10 to 11 days the cultures were kept in IMDM with gentamicin, and on days 3 and 7 half of the media was changed with IL-2, IL-7 and IL-15 added. Three Gag epitope families and Nef HW9 and YT9 were included among the tested epitopes.

V is clipped by 3 bases and J by 8 bases, and the sequence between their germline boundaries is 17 bases long. CDR1 LNHDA and CDR2 SQIVND were looked up in the germline V gene (reference sequence). The CDR3, from cysteine to phenylalanine, totals 15 residues. The read is trimmed to its CDR3 DNA, 45 bases read in frame from base 1. About this clone itself: What antigen it recognizes has not been identified. Nothing much larger sits one base from this clone, and base qualities are not available.

TCR beta CDR3 regions were sequenced at survey depth on the immunoSEQ platform. The QIAamp DNA micro kit was used to extract genomic DNA from every cultured and uncultured CD8+ T cell population. In the original analysis: Samples with under 5,000 productive reads were excluded, and this exclusion removed about 6.5% of the 75 HIV peptide-stimulated cultures. A MANAFEST web app trimmed sequences to CDR3 and removed nonproductive sequences, CDR3s under 5 amino acids, and those not starting C or ending F/W. To count as antigen-specific, a clonotype had to be expanded in at least 2 of 3 replicates compared with the no-peptide control at FDR 0.01, and only within one epitope family. A specific clonotype also had to show a frequency at least fivefold higher than in wells stimulated with peptides from other epitope families. Sourced from immuneACCESS, this table was stored by TCRdb with only in-frame sequences that have V and J called. A share of the clones is absent; for the studies checked, an unresolved V gene accounts for under half, and the remainder has no known explanation. V, J and clone size are taken as reported in that table, and D and trimming were inferred from the DNA itself. The sample table contains 4,500 to 7,000 clones; only one count was recorded for roughly 60% of them. About 38% of the sample goes to the ten largest clones.

The EasySep Human CD8+ T Cell Enrichment Kit was used on day 10 to isolate CD8+ T cells from every culture. Paper-wide results and their limitations: The Nef KF9 family was recognized by five clonotypes and the HW9 family by one, and no responses to the TAALDMSHF plasma variant were observed. Only TCR beta chains were identified by the assay, and proliferation to antigen, not T cell function or cytokine profile, was indicated. Fewer than ten antigen-specific TCR beta clonotypes were identified, of which more than 5 appeared to be cross-reactive for autologous or known escape epitope variants.

The clonotype was recovered from a male donor with HIV. This chain joins TRBV19 to TRBJ2-4, and TRBD2 may be the D gene, going by 6 matching bases. The source material was cultured CD8+ T cells derived from PBMCs. The DNA sequence is TGTGCCAGTAGTATCTATGGCGGAGGGACTTACATTCAGTACTTC. Translated, this is CASSIYGGGTYIQYF.